These 12 T cell receptor beta chains share one sample of origin, sequenced in a study of cytomegalovirus exposure and HLA in healthy donors. PCR primers comprised 60 Vbeta and 13 Jbeta primers. TCRdb keeps only in-frame clones here, not all; method: immunoSEQ multiplex PCR. Among 85,000 to 130,000 clones listed, about three quarters were seen once. The sample consisted of PBMCs. The receptors were gathered from a boy aged 5-17 years in good health and CMV-seronegative.

The chain has TRBV19 and TRBJ1-2, with 7 bases aligning to TRBD1. The ends lost 7 bases at V and 1 base at J; junction bases unmatched: 6. CDR1 and CDR2 (germline): LNHDA, SQIVND (reference sequence). CDR3 length: 14 residues. In nucleotides, the CDR3 is TGTGCCAGTACCCCACAGGGGCTTAACTATGGCTACACCTTC. It is translated as CASTPQGLNYGYTF.

This clone was detected only once. J is TRBJ2-5 and V is TRBV11-3; no firm D call. The V gene lost 3 bases and the J gene lost 5 bases, with 7 bases spanning the gap. Germline-derived CDR1 and CDR2 are SGHNT and YENEEA. This CDR3 is built from 12 residues. The CDR3 spells CASSFPRETQYF. The DNA of the CDR3 is TGTGCCAGCAGCTTTCCGCGGGAGACCCAGTACTTC.

This clone appeared once. The V call is TRBV15, the J call TRBJ2-1, with a possible D match to TRBD2 (5 bases). The ends were cut back, 0 bases at V and 8 bases at J, with 8 bases in the middle. Germline V gives CDR1 LNHNV, CDR2 YYDKDF (reference sequence). The CDR3 has 13 residues. The CDR3 bases are TGTGCCACCAGCAGAGAAGCGGAATATGAGCAGTTCTTC. This sequence encodes CATSREAEYEQFF.

Only a few counts were recorded for this clone. The V call is TRBV4-2, the J call TRBJ1-5, with TRBD1 identical over 7 bases. CDR1 and CDR2 (germline): LGHNA, YNFKEQ. V shed 4 bases and J 0 bases; nucleotides not matched to a gene: 9. The CDR3 has 17 amino acids. The CDR3 nucleotides read TGTGCCAGCAGCCGATCAACAGGGGCCCTTAGCAATCAGCCCCAGCATTTT. It yields the protein CASSRSTGALSNQPQHF.

This clone has a single count. This chain uses TRBV5-4 with TRBJ2-1, with D possibly matching TRBD2 (6 bases). The V end lost 0 bases, the J end lost 5 bases, and 6 bases lay between the germline ends. This CDR3 is 13 amino acids long. The V gene's germline CDR1 is SGHNT and CDR2 YYREEE (reference sequence). CDR3 bases: TGTGCCAGCAGCTTGGAGCGGGACAATGAGCAGTTCTTC. The encoded protein is CASSLERDNEQFF.

In regard to this clone: The germline gene is not matched at one end of the junction; a read error may be the cause. This rearrangement joins TRBV15 to TRBJ1-4; TRBD1 matches 9 bases. Germline CDR1 and CDR2: LNHNV and YYDKDF (reference sequence). CDR3 length equals 16 residues. CDR3 sequence reads: CATSGERDRENEKLFF. Here the CDR3 DNA reads TGTGCCACCAGCGGAGAAAGGGACAGGGAGAATGAAAAACTGTTTTTT.

The chain combines TRBV5-6 with TRBJ2-5; 7 bases agree with TRBD2. CDR1 and CDR2 from the germline V gene are SGHDT and YYEEEE. V lost 5 bases to trimming and J lost 5 bases; unmatched junction nucleotides: 6. This CDR3 is 13 amino acids long. The CDR3: CASSEGGEETQYF. In DNA form, the CDR3 reads TGTGCCAGCAGTGAGGGAGGGGAGGAGACCCAGTACTTC.

This clone counts as medium-sized. The chain is built from TRBV2 and TRBJ2-7, with 7 nucleotides matching TRBD2. This CDR3 is 16 amino acids long. CDR1 and CDR2 (germline): SNHLY, FYNNEI. The ends lost 7 bases at V and 9 bases at J; junction bases unmatched: 21. The CDR3 is CASTGGSGSLLSVQYF. The DNA of the CDR3 is TGTGCCAGCACGGGCGGGAGTGGGAGCCTACTGTCTGTGCAGTACTTC.

The CDR3 bases are TGTGCCAGCAGCTTGGATGTCCCGGGACAGGGGGACTACGAGACCCAGTACTTC. Translated, it gives CASSLDVPGQGDYETQYF. The chain has TRBV5-4 and TRBJ2-5; TRBD1 agrees at 11 bases. There are 18 residues in the CDR3. Germline V CDR1 and CDR2: SGHNT, YYREEE (reference sequence). Unmatched junction bases numbered 12, after V lost 0 bases and J lost 5 bases.

This clone is medium-sized. The chain has TRBV4-3 and TRBJ1-1; TRBD1 agrees at 8 bases. Germline CDR1 and CDR2: LGHNA and YSLEER. The CDR3 is made up of 15 amino acids. V lost 3 bases to trimming and J lost 3 bases; unmatched junction nucleotides: 6. This chain's CDR3 is CASSQEGQGHTEAFF. CDR3 DNA sequence: TGCGCCAGCAGCCAGGAAGGACAGGGTCACACTGAAGCTTTCTTT.

J is TRBJ1-1 and V is TRBV30, with D hard to call. Germline V gene data show CDR1 as GTSNPN and CDR2 as SVGIG (reference sequence). Trimming took off 5 bases at V and 7 bases at J, with 8 bases between the two ends. This CDR3 contains 10 residues. DNA of the CDR3: TGTGCCTGGGCCCGGGGTGAAGCTTTCTTT. This translates into CAWARGEAFF.

The chain has TRBV25-1 and TRBJ1-6; 8 bases agree with TRBD1. CDR1 is MGHDK, CDR2 SYGVNS, per germline. The trim removed 7 bases at V and 9 bases at J, leaving 8 bases unmatched. The CDR3 is 14 amino acids. The CDR3 is CASTPQGATSPLHF. In nucleotides, the CDR3 is TGTGCCAGCACACCCCAGGGGGCGACTTCACCCCTCCACTTT.